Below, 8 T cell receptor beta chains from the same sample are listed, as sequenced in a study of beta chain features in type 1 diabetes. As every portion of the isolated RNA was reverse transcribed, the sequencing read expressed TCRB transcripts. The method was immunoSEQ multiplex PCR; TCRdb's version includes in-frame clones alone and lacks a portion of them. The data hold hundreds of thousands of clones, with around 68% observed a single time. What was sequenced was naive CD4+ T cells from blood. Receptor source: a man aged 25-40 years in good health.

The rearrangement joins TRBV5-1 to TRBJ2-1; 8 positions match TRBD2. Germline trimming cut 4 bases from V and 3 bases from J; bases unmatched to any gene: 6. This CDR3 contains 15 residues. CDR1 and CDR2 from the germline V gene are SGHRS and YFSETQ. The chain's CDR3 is CASSQSGGGYNEQFF. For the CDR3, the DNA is TGCGCCAGCAGCCAGAGCGGGGGAGGCTACAATGAGCAGTTCTTC.

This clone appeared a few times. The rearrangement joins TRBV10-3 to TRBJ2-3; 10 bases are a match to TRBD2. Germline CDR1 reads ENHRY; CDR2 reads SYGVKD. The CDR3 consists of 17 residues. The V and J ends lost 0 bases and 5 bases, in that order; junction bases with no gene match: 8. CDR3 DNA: TGTGCCATCAGTGAGTCGATGCTAGCGGGAGACCAAGATACGCAGTATTTT. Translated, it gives CAISESMLAGDQDTQYF.

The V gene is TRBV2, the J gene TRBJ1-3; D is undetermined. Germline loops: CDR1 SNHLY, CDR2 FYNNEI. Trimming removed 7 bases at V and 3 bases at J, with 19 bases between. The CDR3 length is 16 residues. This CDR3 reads CASNDLPGADGNTIYF. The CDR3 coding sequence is TGTGCCAGCAATGATTTACCCGGAGCCGATGGAAACACCATATATTTT.

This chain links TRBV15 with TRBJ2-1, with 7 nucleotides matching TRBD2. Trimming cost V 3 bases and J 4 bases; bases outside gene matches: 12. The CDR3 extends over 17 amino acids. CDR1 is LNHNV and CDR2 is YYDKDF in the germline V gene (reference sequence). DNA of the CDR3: TGTGCCACCAGCAGTTTCCCGTTCGGACTAGGGTACAATGAGCAGTTCTTC. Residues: CATSSFPFGLGYNEQFF.

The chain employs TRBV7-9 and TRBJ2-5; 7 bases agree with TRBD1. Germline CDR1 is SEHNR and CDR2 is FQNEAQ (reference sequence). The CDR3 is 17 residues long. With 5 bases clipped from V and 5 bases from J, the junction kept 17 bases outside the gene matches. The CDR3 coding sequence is TGTGCCAGCAGCACCCGACCCCGTACAGGGGAATGGGAGACCCAGTACTTC. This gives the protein CASSTRPRTGEWETQYF.

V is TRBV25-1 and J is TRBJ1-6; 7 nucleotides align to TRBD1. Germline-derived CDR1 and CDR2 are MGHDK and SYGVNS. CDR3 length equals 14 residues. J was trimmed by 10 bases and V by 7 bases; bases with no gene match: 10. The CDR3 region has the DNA TGTGCCAGCAACGTCGGGACAGACGCCTCACCCCTCCACTTT. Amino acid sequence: CASNVGTDASPLHF.

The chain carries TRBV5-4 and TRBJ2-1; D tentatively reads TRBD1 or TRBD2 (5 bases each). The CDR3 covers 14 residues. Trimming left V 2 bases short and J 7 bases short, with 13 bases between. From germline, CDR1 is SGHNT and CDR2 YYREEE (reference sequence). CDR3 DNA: TGTGCCAGCAGCTTAAGGGACCCAAAGAATGAGCAGTTCTTC. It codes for CASSLRDPKNEQFF.

CDR3 protein: CASSWRTGDGEQYF. The CDR3 DNA reads TGTGCCAGCAGTTGGCGGACAGGGGATGGGGAGCAGTACTTC. V usage is TRBV6-6 and J usage is TRBJ2-7; TRBD1 matches 9 bases. The length of the CDR3 is 14 residues. The V gene's germline CDR1 is MNHNY and CDR2 SVGAGI (reference sequence). V lost 4 bases, J lost 7 bases, and 8 bases stayed unmatched.